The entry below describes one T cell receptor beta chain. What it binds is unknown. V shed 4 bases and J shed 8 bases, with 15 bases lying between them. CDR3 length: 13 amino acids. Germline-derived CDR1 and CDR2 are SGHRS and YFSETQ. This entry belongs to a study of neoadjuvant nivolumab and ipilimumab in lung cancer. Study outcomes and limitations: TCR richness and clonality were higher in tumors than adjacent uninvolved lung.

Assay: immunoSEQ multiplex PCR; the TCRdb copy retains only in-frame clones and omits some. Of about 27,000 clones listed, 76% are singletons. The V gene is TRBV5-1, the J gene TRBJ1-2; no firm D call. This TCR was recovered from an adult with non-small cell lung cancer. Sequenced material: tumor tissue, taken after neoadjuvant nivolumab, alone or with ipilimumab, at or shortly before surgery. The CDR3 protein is CASSPEIGHGYTF. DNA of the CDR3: TGCGCCAGCAGCCCTGAGATAGGGCACGGCTACACCTTC.